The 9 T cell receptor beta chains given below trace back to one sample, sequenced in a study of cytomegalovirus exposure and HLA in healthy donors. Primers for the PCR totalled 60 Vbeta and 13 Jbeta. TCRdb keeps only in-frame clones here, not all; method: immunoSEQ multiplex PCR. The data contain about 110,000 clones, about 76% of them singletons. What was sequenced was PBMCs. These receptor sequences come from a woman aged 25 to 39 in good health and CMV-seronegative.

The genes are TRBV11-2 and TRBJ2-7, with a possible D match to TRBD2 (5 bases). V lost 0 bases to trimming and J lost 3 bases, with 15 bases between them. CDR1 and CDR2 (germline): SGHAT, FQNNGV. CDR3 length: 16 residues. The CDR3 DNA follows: TGTGCCAGCAGCTTAGATTTGGACTTACGATACTACGAGCAGTACTTC. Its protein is CASSLDLDLRYYEQYF. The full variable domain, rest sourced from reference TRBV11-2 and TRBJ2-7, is EAGVAQSPRYKIIEKRQSVAFWCNPISGHATLYWYQQILGQGPKLLIQFQNNGVVDDSQLPKDRFSAERLKGVDSTLKIQPAKLEDSAVYLCASSLDLDLRYYEQYFGPGTRLTVT.

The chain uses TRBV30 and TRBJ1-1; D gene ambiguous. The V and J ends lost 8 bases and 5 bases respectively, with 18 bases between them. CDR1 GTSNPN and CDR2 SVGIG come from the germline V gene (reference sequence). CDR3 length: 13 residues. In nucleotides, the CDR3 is TGTGCCCAGATCCCGGGAAGTGGGACTGAAGCTTTCTTT. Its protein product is CAQIPGSGTEAFF.

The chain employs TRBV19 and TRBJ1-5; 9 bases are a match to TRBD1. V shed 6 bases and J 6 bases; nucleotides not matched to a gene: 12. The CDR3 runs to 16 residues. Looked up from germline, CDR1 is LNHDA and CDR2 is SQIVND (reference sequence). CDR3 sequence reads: CASSRATGGLGQPQHF. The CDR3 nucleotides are TGTGCCAGTAGCCGCGCCACAGGGGGCTTAGGTCAGCCCCAGCATTTT.

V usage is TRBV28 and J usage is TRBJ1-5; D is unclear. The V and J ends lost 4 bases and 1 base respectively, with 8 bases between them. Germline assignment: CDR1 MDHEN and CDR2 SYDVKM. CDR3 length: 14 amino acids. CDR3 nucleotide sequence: TGTGCCAGCAGTTCAACGGGGAGCAATCAGCCCCAGCATTTT. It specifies CASSSTGSNQPQHF.

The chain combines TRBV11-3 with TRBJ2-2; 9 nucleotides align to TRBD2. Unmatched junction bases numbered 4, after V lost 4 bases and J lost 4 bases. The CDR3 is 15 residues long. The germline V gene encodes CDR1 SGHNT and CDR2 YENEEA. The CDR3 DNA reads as TGTGCCAGCAGCTCCTTAGCGGGAGCCACCGGGGAGCTGTTTTTT. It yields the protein CASSSLAGATGELFF.

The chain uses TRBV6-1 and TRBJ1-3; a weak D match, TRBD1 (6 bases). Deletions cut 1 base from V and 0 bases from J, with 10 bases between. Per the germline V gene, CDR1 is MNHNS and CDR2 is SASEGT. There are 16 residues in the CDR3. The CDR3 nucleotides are TGTGCCAGCAGTGAAGTTCACAGGGTCTCTGGAAACACCATATATTTT. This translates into CASSEVHRVSGNTIYF.

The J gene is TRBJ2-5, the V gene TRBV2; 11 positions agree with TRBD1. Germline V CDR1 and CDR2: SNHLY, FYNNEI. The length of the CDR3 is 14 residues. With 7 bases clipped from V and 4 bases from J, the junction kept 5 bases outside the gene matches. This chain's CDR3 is CASTGQGARETQYF. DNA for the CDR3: TGTGCCAGCACCGGACAGGGGGCGCGAGAGACCCAGTACTTC. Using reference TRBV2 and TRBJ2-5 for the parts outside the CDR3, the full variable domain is EPEVTQTPSHQVTQMGQEVILRCVPISNHLYFYWYRQILGQKVEFLVSFYNNEISEKSEIFDDQFSVERPDGSNFTLKIRSTKLEDSAMYFCASTGQGARETQYFGPGTRLLVL.

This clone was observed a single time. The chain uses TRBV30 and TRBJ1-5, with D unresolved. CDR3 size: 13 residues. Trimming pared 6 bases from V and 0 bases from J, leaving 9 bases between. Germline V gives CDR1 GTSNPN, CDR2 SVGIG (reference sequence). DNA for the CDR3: TGTGCCTGCTCCCTTAATAGCAATCAGCCCCAGCATTTT. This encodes CACSLNSNQPQHF.

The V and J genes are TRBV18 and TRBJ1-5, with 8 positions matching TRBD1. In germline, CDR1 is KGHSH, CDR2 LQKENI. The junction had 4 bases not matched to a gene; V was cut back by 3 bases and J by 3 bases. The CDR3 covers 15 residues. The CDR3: CASSPTRGHNQPQHF. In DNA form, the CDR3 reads TGTGCCAGCTCACCGACCAGGGGGCACAATCAGCCCCAGCATTTT.